A single sample gave rise to the 30 T cell receptor beta chains below, sequenced in a study of blood T cell repertoires in COVID-19. Sequencing was performed with immunoSEQ multiplex PCR; in TCRdb, only in-frame clones are kept and a portion is missing. This sample has around 250,000 clones, with roughly 80% found just once. Sequences were obtained from peripheral blood. The receptors here all came from a young woman with acute or convalescent COVID-19.

The chain has TRBV11-2 and TRBJ2-7; no firm D call. V dropped 1 base and J dropped 4 bases, with 5 bases sitting between them. CDR3 length equals 12 residues. The germline gives CDR1 SGHAT, CDR2 FQNNGV. This CDR3 reads CASSLVSYEQYF. CDR3 DNA sequence: TGTGCCAGCAGCTTAGTTTCATACGAGCAGTACTTC.

This clone was recorded once. This rearrangement joins TRBV2 to TRBJ2-2, with 11 bases identical to TRBD2. The CDR3 covers 15 residues. Germline V gives CDR1 SNHLY, CDR2 FYNNEI. V was clipped by 4 bases and J by 5 bases; unmatched bases: 3. The CDR3 is CASSGLAGQTGELFF. The DNA of the CDR3 is TGTGCCAGCAGTGGACTAGCGGGACAAACCGGGGAGCTGTTTTTT.

The V gene is TRBV27, the J gene TRBJ2-4, with a possible D match to TRBD2 (6 bases). V was pared by 6 bases and J by 0 bases, with 24 bases between. Germline V gene lookup returns CDR1 MNHEY and CDR2 SMNVEV (reference sequence). The CDR3 is 19 residues long. The CDR3 is CASRDSRRGVLKAKNIQYF. Written as DNA, the CDR3 is TGTGCCAGCAGGGATTCTCGGCGCGGGGTCCTCAAAGCCAAAAACATTCAGTACTTC.

This chain connects TRBV4-3 to TRBJ2-1, with 8 bases aligning to TRBD1. The germline CDR1 and CDR2 sequences are LGHNA and YSLEER. Germline trimming cut 1 base from V and 0 bases from J; bases unmatched to any gene: 5. This CDR3 is 17 amino acids long. The CDR3 loop reads CASSQVWDRSSYNEQFF. In nucleotides, the CDR3 is TGCGCCAGCAGCCAAGTTTGGGACAGGAGCTCCTACAATGAGCAGTTCTTC.

The chain employs TRBV9 and TRBJ2-1; TRBD2 is a possible D gene (5 bases). Germline V gives CDR1 SGDLS, CDR2 YYNGEE. The V gene lost 0 bases and the J gene lost 2 bases, with 9 bases spanning the gap. The CDR3 sequence is 15 residues long. The CDR3 here is CASSVVRATYNEQFF. The CDR3 DNA follows: TGTGCCAGCAGCGTAGTGCGGGCGACCTACAATGAGCAGTTCTTC.

This clone appeared once. This sequence joins TRBV27 and TRBJ2-7, with 10 positions matching TRBD2. The length of the CDR3 is 17 residues. Germline-derived CDR1 and CDR2 are MNHEY and SMNVEV (reference sequence). V dropped 5 bases and J dropped 3; count of bases not matched to a gene: 13. The CDR3 sequence: CASSPRASGSNNYEQYF. As DNA, the CDR3 is TGTGCCAGCAGTCCCCGGGCTAGCGGGAGCAATAACTACGAGCAGTACTTC.

The J gene is TRBJ2-7, the V gene TRBV5-1; D is unresolved. Germline CDR1 SGHRS, CDR2 YFSETQ. CDR3 size: 14 residues. With 4 bases removed from V and 2 bases from J, the gap between germline ends came to 13 bases. CDR3 amino acids: CASSLFESPYEQYF. The CDR3 DNA follows: TGCGCCAGCAGCCTATTCGAGTCTCCCTACGAGCAGTACTTC.

This clone is a singleton in its sample. The V and J genes are TRBV5-1 and TRBJ1-1; D is possibly TRBD1 (6 bases). From germline, CDR1 is SGHRS and CDR2 YFSETQ. This CDR3 is 12 amino acids long. V lost 4 bases, J lost 3 bases, and 7 bases lay in between. In nucleotides, the CDR3 is TGCGCCAGCAGCGGGGGCCACACTGAAGCTTTCTTT. This gives the protein CASSGGHTEAFF.

The rearrangement uses TRBV5-4 and TRBJ2-2; 7 bases are shared with TRBD1. CDR3 size: 17 residues. V gave up 2 bases and J gave up 0 bases; unmatched junction bases: 7. Looked up from germline, CDR1 is SGHNT and CDR2 is YYREEE (reference sequence). CDR3 in amino acids: CASSFTGTAANTGELFF. DNA of the CDR3: TGTGCCAGCAGCTTCACCGGGACAGCTGCGAACACCGGGGAGCTGTTTTTT.

The rearrangement uses TRBV27 and TRBJ1-6, with no clear D. Germline lookup yields CDR1 MNHEY and CDR2 SMNVEV (reference sequence). The V end lost 1 base, the J end lost 6 bases, and 13 bases lay between the germline ends. The CDR3 is made up of 16 amino acids. Here the CDR3 DNA reads TGTGCCAGCAGTTTATTCTTTCGGGTTACTAATTCACCCCTCCACTTT. As protein: CASSLFFRVTNSPLHF.

The genes are TRBV30 and TRBJ2-1; weak D call: TRBD2 (5 bases). Germline V CDR1 and CDR2: GTSNPN, SVGIG (reference sequence). Trimming removed 2 bases at V and 12 bases at J, with 17 bases between. This CDR3 has 13 amino acids. The CDR3 coding sequence is TGTGCCTGGAGTCTTCCGGGATCACTAGGGCAGTTCTTC. Its protein is CAWSLPGSLGQFF.

This clone was picked up one time. The rearrangement links TRBV18 to TRBJ2-1; D ambiguous. V lost 3 bases, J lost 0 bases, and 6 bases lay in between. CDR3 length: 14 amino acids. Germline CDR1 and CDR2: KGHSH and LQKENI. The CDR3 DNA is TGTGCCAGCTCACCCGGTTTCTCCTACAATGAGCAGTTCTTC. Its translation is CASSPGFSYNEQFF.

This clone was detected only once. The chain uses TRBV5-4 and TRBJ1-2; weak D call: TRBD1 (6 bases). Germline CDR1 reads SGHNT; CDR2 reads YYREEE (reference sequence). V was cut by 1 base and J by 6 bases, with 7 bases left in between. The CDR3 loop spans 12 amino acids. The CDR3 sequence: CASSLSGDGYTF. CDR3 nucleotide sequence: TGTGCCAGCAGCTTGTCAGGGGATGGCTACACCTTC.

This chain joins TRBV4-1 and TRBJ2-5, with TRBD2 matching 7 bases. This CDR3 has 14 amino acids. Germline-derived CDR1 and CDR2 are MGHRA and YSYEKL. V was clipped by 0 bases and J by 4 bases; unmatched bases: 2. In DNA form, the CDR3 reads TGCGCCAGCAGCCAAGATGGGGGGGTAGAGACCCAGTACTTC. As protein: CASSQDGGVETQYF.

The chain links TRBV5-6 to TRBJ2-7, with TRBD2 matching over 10 bases. Per the germline V gene, CDR1 is SGHDT and CDR2 is YYEEEE. The CDR3 has 13 amino acids. Trimming removed 5 bases from V and 4 bases from J; junction bases left unmatched: 3. The CDR3 spells CASRMTSGYEQYF. DNA for the CDR3: TGTGCCAGCAGGATGACTAGCGGGTACGAGCAGTACTTC.

The chain carries TRBV5-5 and TRBJ2-5; D gene uncertain. V lost 1 base and J lost 2, with 12 bases in between. The CDR3 has 15 residues. CDR1 and CDR2 (germline): SGHKS, YYEKEE (reference sequence). CDR3 residues: CASSLLMTQQETQYF. DNA for the CDR3: TGTGCCAGCAGCTTGTTGATGACACAACAAGAGACCCAGTACTTC.

This clone showed up just once. The gene calls are TRBV29-1 and TRBJ1-2; 11 nucleotides agree with TRBD1. The V gene's germline CDR1 is SQVTM and CDR2 ANQGSEA. After removal of 0 bases from V and 11 bases from J, the junction contained 11 bases not matched to a gene. This CDR3 has 15 amino acids. The CDR3 here is CSVEDPAGTGGIYTF. The CDR3 DNA follows: TGCAGCGTTGAAGATCCCGCCGGGACAGGGGGTATTTACACCTTC.

The rearrangement links TRBV7-5 to TRBJ1-3. TRBV7-5 is given as a pseudogene. The CDR3 totals 17 residues. CDR3 nucleotide sequence: TGTGCCAGAAGCTCGGGGGATCCGGCAGGCTCTGGAAACACCATATATTTT. This gives the protein CARSSGDPAGSGNTIYF.

This clone was observed a few times. The V gene is TRBV12-3 or TRBV12-4, the J gene TRBJ1-1, with a weak D call TRBD1 (5 bases). The V gene lost 4 bases and the J gene lost 1 base, with 7 bases spanning the gap. The CDR3 has 13 residues. CDR3 protein: CASSYRKNTEAFF. CDR3 sequence (DNA): TGTGCCAGCAGTTACAGGAAGAACACTGAAGCTTTCTTT.

V gene TRBV5-4 combines with J gene TRBJ2-2; 9 nucleotides agree with TRBD2. The CDR3 loop spans 15 amino acids. The trim removed 2 bases at V and 4 bases at J, leaving 3 bases unmatched. Germline CDR1 SGHNT, CDR2 YYREEE (reference sequence). The CDR3, as DNA: TGTGCCAGCAGCTTCGGGACTAGCAGCACCGGGGAGCTGTTTTTT. Its translation is CASSFGTSSTGELFF.

The table lists this clone with many counts. V gene TRBV7-9 combines with J gene TRBJ2-1; TRBD2 agrees at 10 bases. V shed 1 base, J shed 9 bases, and the junction held 12 bases outside the gene matches. CDR3 length: 17 residues. Germline V gives CDR1 SEHNR, CDR2 FQNEAQ (reference sequence). The CDR3 region has the DNA TGTGCCAGCAGCTTAGGTGGTGGTAGCGGGAGGACTGTTGAGCAGTTCTTC. Translating gives CASSLGGGSGRTVEQFF. The variable domain in full, completed from reference TRBV7-9 and TRBJ2-1, reads DTGVSQNPRHKITKRGQNVTFRCDPISEHNRLYWYRQTLGQGPEFLTYFQNEAQLEKSRLLSDRFSAERPKGSFSTLEIQRTEQGDSAMYLCASSLGGGSGRTVEQFFGPGTRLTVL.

The chain employs TRBV7-2 and TRBJ2-3, with 11 bases identical to TRBD2. The CDR3 has 17 amino acids. Germline CDR1 is SGHTA and CDR2 is FQGNSA. V gave up 0 bases and J gave up 2 bases; unmatched junction bases: 4. The CDR3 sequence is CASSLAVAGGFTDTQYF. The DNA for the CDR3 is TGTGCCAGCAGCTTAGCAGTAGCGGGAGGGTTCACAGATACGCAGTATTTT.

This clone has just a few counts. This chain connects TRBV5-6 to TRBJ2-7; TRBD1 matches 9 bases. From germline, CDR1 is SGHDT and CDR2 YYEEEE. The V gene end was trimmed by 5 bases and the J gene end by 9 bases; junction bases not matched to a gene: 12. The CDR3 runs to 14 residues. This CDR3 is CASRTTGGPQWQYF. The CDR3 DNA is TGTGCCAGCAGGACCACAGGGGGCCCTCAATGGCAGTACTTC.

This clone was seen only once. V usage is TRBV28 and J usage is TRBJ2-7, with 11 bases aligning to TRBD1. V lost 6 bases to trimming and J lost 6 bases; unmatched junction nucleotides: 7. This CDR3 contains 14 residues. The V gene's germline CDR1 is MDHEN and CDR2 SYDVKM. CDR3 sequence (DNA): TGTGCCAGCAGCTCCGGACAGGGGGCTGGCGAGCAGTACTTC. It specifies CASSSGQGAGEQYF.

The rearrangement joins TRBV30 to TRBJ1-2; 10 bases fit TRBD1. Germline V gene data show CDR1 as GTSNPN and CDR2 as SVGIG (reference sequence). The trim removed 3 bases at V and 5 bases at J, leaving 9 bases unmatched. There are 15 residues in the CDR3. For the CDR3, the DNA is TGTGCCTGGAGCCCGGGACAGGGGTCCTTTTATGGCTACACCTTC. As protein: CAWSPGQGSFYGYTF.

This clone was observed a handful of times. The chain joins TRBV10-1 to TRBJ2-1; D perhaps matches TRBD2 (5 bases). Germline CDR1 WNHNN, CDR2 SYGVQD (reference sequence). This CDR3 contains 15 residues. V was shortened by 0 bases and J by 0 bases, with 6 bases between the two germline ends. The CDR3: CASSESGSSYNEQFF. The CDR3 bases are TGCGCCAGCAGTGAGTCGGGGAGCTCCTACAATGAGCAGTTCTTC.

The V and J genes are TRBV30 and TRBJ2-7; tentatively, D is TRBD1 (6 bases). The CDR3 sequence is 12 residues long. V lost 6 bases, J lost 6 bases, and 15 bases lay in between. CDR1 and CDR2 from the germline V gene are GTSNPN and SVGIG (reference sequence). This CDR3 reads CACSRGGLEQYF. CDR3 DNA sequence: TGTGCCTGTTCTCGAGGGGGTCTCGAGCAGTACTTC. The full variable domain, with the rest looked up from reference TRBV30 and TRBJ2-7, is SQTIHQWPATLVQPVGSPLSLECTVEGTSNPNLYWYRQAAGRGLQLLFYSVGIGQISSEVPQNLSASRPQDRQFILSSKKLLLSDSGFYLCACSRGGLEQYFGPGTRLTVT.

This chain uses TRBV18 with TRBJ1-1; 8 nucleotides agree with TRBD1. V lost 1 base and J lost 7; bases outside the gene matches: 11. The CDR3 contains 16 residues. Germline V CDR1 and CDR2: KGHSH, LQKENI. CDR3 residues: CASSPRAGGADGEAFF. In DNA, the CDR3 is TGTGCCAGCTCACCACGGGCAGGGGGCGCGGACGGTGAAGCTTTCTTT.

This clone was recorded many times. The chain is built from TRBV10-1 and TRBJ2-2; D gene ambiguous. CDR1 and CDR2 from the germline V gene are WNHNN and SYGVQD (reference sequence). CDR3 length: 14 residues. With 6 bases removed from V and 3 bases from J, the gap between germline ends came to 11 bases. The CDR3 nucleotides read TGCGCCAGCAGCCCCGACTGGGACACCGGGGAGCTGTTTTTT. This encodes CASSPDWDTGELFF.

V is TRBV7-2 and J is TRBJ2-1; 12 bases agree with TRBD2. The CDR3 runs to 17 residues. The germline V gene encodes CDR1 SGHTA and CDR2 FQGNSA. V gave up 0 bases and J gave up 8 bases; unmatched junction bases: 8. DNA of the CDR3: TGTGCCAGCAGCTTAGCGGAGCTAGCGGGAGGGCGGGATGAGCAGTTCTTC. Translated, it gives CASSLAELAGGRDEQFF.